The 30 T cell receptor beta chains below were found in one sample sequenced in a study of blood T cell repertoires in COVID-19 (dated by TCRdb to about 2020). The library was prepared using the immunoSEQ multiplex PCR assay. Not all clones reach the TCRdb copy of this immuneACCESS table, which keeps in-frame sequences only. Checked studies attribute under half of the gap to unresolved V genes and leave the rest unexplained. The sample table shows under 100,000 clones, and around four fifths are seen once. In total, the top ten clones hold 3% to 3.5% of the sample. Sequencing used peripheral blood. The receptors here all came from a man between 45 and 60 years old with acute or convalescent COVID-19.

This chain joins TRBV5-4 and TRBJ2-2, with TRBD2 as a possible D gene (5 bases). V was trimmed by 0 bases and J by 5 bases, leaving 14 bases between them. Germline CDR1 and CDR2: SGHNT and YYREEE (reference sequence). The CDR3 totals 16 residues. CDR3 in DNA: TGTGCCAGCAGCTTGGAGGCGGCGGGCTATACCGGGGAGCTGTTTTTT. The encoded protein is CASSLEAAGYTGELFF.

The chain recombines TRBV7-9 with TRBJ2-1, with D possibly matching TRBD2 (8 bases). CDR1 is SEHNR and CDR2 is FQNEAQ in the germline V gene (reference sequence). V lost 3 bases and J lost 7, with 13 bases in between. CDR3 size: 14 residues. The CDR3 here is CASSFSGTVNEQFF. DNA of the CDR3: TGTGCCAGCAGCTTTAGCGGGACAGTTAATGAGCAGTTCTTC.

In this sample, this clone turned up a few times. V gene TRBV18 combines with J gene TRBJ2-1; possibly TRBD2 for D (6 bases). Germline V gene lookup returns CDR1 KGHSH and CDR2 LQKENI. Trimming cost V 2 bases and J 2 bases, with 19 bases left between them. The CDR3 has 18 residues. CDR3 sequence: CASSPDESLAPTYNEQFF. The CDR3 DNA sequence: TGTGCCAGCTCACCAGACGAAAGCCTAGCGCCAACCTACAATGAGCAGTTCTTC.

The chain employs TRBV7-3 and TRBJ1-2, with TRBD1 identical over 7 bases. Looked up from germline, CDR1 is SGHTA and CDR2 is FQGTGA. With 5 bases clipped from V and 6 bases from J, the junction kept 9 bases outside the gene matches. This CDR3 region has 14 residues. The CDR3 DNA follows: TGTGCCAGCAGCCCCCCCCAGGGGGTCGATGGCTACACCTTC. It is translated as CASSPPQGVDGYTF.

The J gene is TRBJ1-1, the V gene TRBV27; 12 bases map to TRBD1. The CDR3 is 16 amino acids. Trimming at V came to 2 bases and at J to 0 bases, leaving 1 base not matched to a gene. Germline CDR1 and CDR2: MNHEY and SMNVEV (reference sequence). The CDR3 loop reads CASSLRDRGLNTEAFF. In DNA form, the CDR3 reads TGTGCCAGCAGTTTAAGGGACAGGGGGCTGAACACTGAAGCTTTCTTT.

The chain recombines TRBV6-5 with TRBJ1-1; D is possibly TRBD1 (5 bases). The CDR3 has 15 amino acids. In germline, CDR1 is MNHEY, CDR2 SVGAGI. Between the trimmed V and J ends, which lost 1 base and 3 bases, there was a span of 12 bases. CDR3 bases: TGTGCCAGCAGTTACTGGGTACGGGGGGACACTGAAGCTTTCTTT. Encoded protein: CASSYWVRGDTEAFF.

CDR3 sequence (DNA): TGTGCCAGCACCAGCCCCGACAGCTCCTATGGCTACACCTTC. Its translation is CASTSPDSSYGYTF. The chain couples TRBV2 to TRBJ1-2, with D maybe TRBD1 (5 bases). Trimming shortened V by 7 bases and J by 4 bases, and 16 bases separated the two germline ends. This CDR3 has 14 amino acids. Germline assignment: CDR1 SNHLY and CDR2 FYNNEI. Full variable domain (rest looked up from reference TRBV2 and TRBJ1-2): EPEVTQTPSHQVTQMGQEVILRCVPISNHLYFYWYRQILGQKVEFLVSFYNNEISEKSEIFDDQFSVERPDGSNFTLKIRSTKLEDSAMYFCASTSPDSSYGYTFGSGTRLTVV.

The rearrangement uses TRBV7-6 and TRBJ2-1, with D maybe TRBD2 (7 bases). The V gene lost 2 bases and the J gene lost 9 bases, with 20 bases spanning the gap. The CDR3 is made up of 16 amino acids. The germline CDR1 and CDR2 sequences are SGHVS and FNYEAQ. As DNA, the CDR3 is TGTGCCAGCAGCTTACTAGGGGGGGGTTCTCAATCTGAGCAGTTCTTC. This translates into CASSLLGGGSQSEQFF.

The rearrangement joins TRBV19 to TRBJ2-1; a possible D gene is TRBD2 (5 bases). The germline V gene has CDR1 LNHDA and CDR2 SQIVND (reference sequence). The V and J ends lost 3 bases and 5 bases respectively, with 11 bases between them. The CDR3 consists of 14 residues. CDR3 amino acids: CASSIGWTDNEQFF. The CDR3 region has the DNA TGTGCCAGTAGTATCGGCTGGACTGACAATGAGCAGTTCTTC.

This clone was picked up a small number of times. The J gene is TRBJ2-7, the V gene TRBV19; 7 nucleotides align to TRBD1. The V segment lost 3 bases and the J segment 0 bases; nucleotides outside the gene matches: 2. Germline lookup yields CDR1 LNHDA and CDR2 SQIVND (reference sequence). CDR3 length equals 14 residues. CDR3 loop: CASSITGDSYEQYF. Written as DNA, the CDR3 is TGTGCCAGTAGTATTACAGGGGACTCCTACGAGCAGTACTTC.

This clone was found once. V usage is TRBV2 and J usage is TRBJ2-1, with 10 bases matching TRBD2. Germline-derived CDR1 and CDR2 are SNHLY and FYNNEI. The CDR3 covers 16 residues. Trimming removed 6 bases from V and 9 bases from J; junction bases left unmatched: 14. The CDR3 spells CASSPPLRLAGAEQFF. DNA for the CDR3: TGTGCCAGCAGCCCCCCCCTACGGCTAGCGGGAGCTGAGCAGTTCTTC.

The chain joins TRBV19 to TRBJ2-2, with D possibly being TRBD2 (5 bases). Germline CDR1 is LNHDA and CDR2 is SQIVND (reference sequence). The CDR3 totals 13 residues. V gave up 5 bases and J gave up 5 bases, with 9 bases separating them. CDR3 sequence (DNA): TGTGCCAGTAGTTCGGGGTGGACCGGGGAGCTGTTTTTT. Its protein is CASSSGWTGELFF.

This chain connects TRBV6-6 to TRBJ1-5; 8 bases are a match to TRBD1. This CDR3 region has 14 residues. V was pared by 7 bases and J by 5 bases, with 7 bases of the junction left unmatched. Per germline, CDR1 MNHNY and CDR2 SVGAGI (reference sequence). CDR3 sequence reads: CASTWTGSDQPQHF. The DNA for the CDR3 is TGTGCCAGCACCTGGACAGGGTCGGATCAGCCCCAGCATTTT.

V and J are TRBV7-2 and TRBJ2-5; unclear D gene. CDR3 length: 14 residues. CDR1 is SGHTA and CDR2 is FQGNSA in the germline V gene. The ends were cut back, 2 bases at V and 1 base at J, with 8 bases in the middle. The CDR3 protein is CASSLRYSQETQYF. CDR3 bases: TGTGCCAGCAGCTTAAGATACAGCCAAGAGACCCAGTACTTC.

This clone was recorded only once. The V and J genes are TRBV11-2 and TRBJ1-1; TRBD1 matches at 10 bases. CDR1 is SGHAT and CDR2 is FQNNGV in the germline V gene. With 3 bases clipped from V and 11 bases from J, the junction kept 12 bases outside the gene matches. CDR3 size: 15 residues. CDR3 DNA: TGTGCCAGCAGCTTCACTCCGACAGGGGGCGTTGAGGCTTTCTTT. Its protein product is CASSFTPTGGVEAFF.

The rearrangement links TRBV7-2 to TRBJ2-7; 8 bases map to TRBD2. V lost 0 bases to trimming and J lost 2 bases; unmatched junction nucleotides: 3. Germline V gives CDR1 SGHTA, CDR2 FQGNSA. The CDR3 runs to 15 residues. The CDR3 sequence is CASSLAAGGTYEQYF. The DNA for the CDR3 is TGTGCCAGCAGCTTAGCGGCGGGAGGAACCTACGAGCAGTACTTC.

This rearrangement joins TRBV7-2 to TRBJ2-1; the D gene is possibly TRBD2 (5 bases). The V end lost 4 bases, the J end lost 4 bases, and 11 bases lay between the germline ends. This CDR3 spans 14 amino acids. CDR1 is SGHTA, CDR2 FQGNSA, per germline. The CDR3 loop is CASSSSGYYNEQFF. CDR3 DNA: TGTGCCAGCAGCTCCAGCGGCTATTACAATGAGCAGTTCTTC.

V gene TRBV29-1 combines with J gene TRBJ2-7; D gene uncertain. The CDR3 extends over 13 amino acids. The germline V and J ends were trimmed by 0 bases and 3 bases, with 9 bases remaining between them. The germline V gene encodes CDR1 SQVTM and CDR2 ANQGSEA. DNA of the CDR3: TGCAGCGTTGAAGATTTCACAAGCTACGAGCAGTACTTC. Translation: CSVEDFTSYEQYF.

The chain employs TRBV18 and TRBJ1-2; possibly TRBD1 for D (6 bases). This CDR3 region has 14 residues. Trimming removed 2 bases from V and 4 bases from J, with 11 bases in between. Germline-derived CDR1 and CDR2 are KGHSH and LQKENI. For the CDR3, the DNA is TGTGCCAGCTCACCAGAATCGACAGGCTATGGCTACACCTTC. This translates into CASSPESTGYGYTF.

J is TRBJ1-1 and V is TRBV7-2; D unclear. CDR1 is SGHTA, CDR2 FQGNSA, per germline. CDR3 length equals 14 residues. Trimming cost V 1 base and J 8 bases, with 14 bases left between them. The CDR3 loop reads CASSLVGLGVEAFF. CDR3 coding DNA: TGTGCCAGCAGCTTAGTAGGACTCGGGGTCGAAGCTTTCTTT. Using reference TRBV7-2 and TRBJ1-1 for the parts outside the CDR3, the full variable domain is GAGVSQSPSNKVTEKGKDVELRCDPISGHTALYWYRQSLGQGLEFLIYFQGNSAPDKSGLPSDRFSAERTGGSVSTLTIQRTQQEDSAVYLCASSLVGLGVEAFFGQGTRLTVV.

V usage is TRBV4-1 and J usage is TRBJ1-2, with 8 bases fitting TRBD1. Trimming at V came to 7 bases and at J to 3 bases, leaving 19 bases not matched to a gene. CDR1 MGHRA and CDR2 YSYEKL come from the germline V gene. This CDR3 spans 18 amino acids. The DNA for the CDR3 is TGCGCCAGCAAACCCACCCCCCTTTTGGACAGGGAAGACTATGGCTACACCTTC. It yields the protein CASKPTPLLDREDYGYTF.

V gene TRBV5-1 combines with J gene TRBJ1-1; the D gene is possibly TRBD1 (5 bases). The CDR3 length is 13 residues. Germline V gene data show CDR1 as SGHRS and CDR2 as YFSETQ. V lost 0 bases and J lost 7, with 10 bases in between. CDR3 residues: CASSLGGEVEAFF. The CDR3 DNA reads TGCGCCAGCAGCTTGGGGGGCGAAGTTGAAGCTTTCTTT.

The chain uses TRBV5-8 and TRBJ2-2; the D gene is possibly TRBD2 (6 bases). V shed 7 bases and J shed 2 bases, with 15 bases lying between them. The CDR3 consists of 15 residues. Germline lookup yields CDR1 SGHTS and CDR2 YDEGEE. The CDR3 region is CASGKKGTNTGELFF. As DNA, the CDR3 is TGTGCCAGCGGCAAAAAAGGGACTAACACCGGGGAGCTGTTTTTT.

A single count supports this clone. The chain links TRBV4-3 to TRBJ2-1; D is possibly TRBD2 (6 bases). Per the germline V gene, CDR1 is LGHNA and CDR2 is YSLEER. V was clipped by 0 bases and J by 3 bases, with 9 bases between them. The CDR3 loop spans 15 amino acids. The CDR3 loop reads CASSQETGVYNEQFF. The CDR3 DNA is TGCGCCAGCAGCCAAGAGACGGGGGTCTACAATGAGCAGTTCTTC.

The chain has TRBV6-5 and TRBJ1-4; 8 nucleotides align to TRBD1. Germline loops: CDR1 MNHEY, CDR2 SVGAGI. The trim removed 4 bases at V and 7 bases at J, leaving 5 bases unmatched. The CDR3 loop spans 14 amino acids. Here the CDR3 DNA reads TGTGCCAGCAGTTCTGGACAGGGAGTTGAAAAACTGTTTTTT. This gives the protein CASSSGQGVEKLFF.

The chain links TRBV7-2 to TRBJ1-5; no reliable D call. Germline-derived CDR1 and CDR2 are SGHTA and FQGNSA. The CDR3 loop spans 14 amino acids. V gave up 0 bases and J gave up 1 base, with 4 bases separating them. In DNA form, the CDR3 reads TGTGCCAGCAGCTTAGCGACAAGCAATCAGCCCCAGCATTTT. This sequence encodes CASSLATSNQPQHF.

The rearrangement uses TRBV3-1 (or the pseudogene TRBV3-2) and TRBJ2-5; TRBD2 agrees at 11 bases. CDR3 length equals 15 residues. J lost 5 bases, V lost 3 bases, and 5 bases had no gene match. The germline V gene encodes CDR1 LGHDT and CDR2 YNNKEL (reference sequence). The DNA of the CDR3 is TGTGCCAGCAGCCAGATGGCTAGCGGGAGGGAGACCCAGTACTTC. Translated, it gives CASSQMASGRETQYF.

The rearrangement uses TRBV3-1 (or the pseudogene TRBV3-2) and TRBJ1-1; maybe TRBD1 (5 bases). Trimming removed 7 bases at V and 0 bases at J, with 12 bases between. Germline V CDR1 and CDR2: LGHDT, YNNKEL (reference sequence). The CDR3 is 14 residues long. CDR3: CASTAGQMNTEAFF. CDR3 in DNA: TGTGCCAGCACCGCAGGGCAGATGAACACTGAAGCTTTCTTT.

Written as DNA, the CDR3 is TGTGCCTGGAGGGGGCTGGAAGGTGCTGGAAACACCATATATTTT. It translates to CAWRGLEGAGNTIYF. The chain links TRBV30 to TRBJ1-3; D might be TRBD1 (5 bases). V gave up 3 bases and J gave up 2 bases, with 14 bases separating them. There are 15 residues in the CDR3. Per the germline V gene, CDR1 is GTSNPN and CDR2 is SVGIG (reference sequence).

J is TRBJ1-2 and V is TRBV10-1, with unresolved D. Trimming removed 6 bases from V and 7 bases from J, with 9 bases in between. Germline V gene sequence: CDR1 WNHNN, CDR2 SYGVQD (reference sequence). The CDR3 spans 11 residues. CDR3 loop: CASSGSSGYTF. CDR3 in DNA: TGCGCCAGCAGCGGGTCGAGTGGCTACACCTTC.